The sequence of this T cell receptor (beta chain) was determined in a study of T cell responses to AZD1222 COVID-19 vaccine. Remarks on this clone: The antigen is undetermined.

The study, taken as a whole, reports: Targeting of unmutated variant regions was reportedly seen in nearly half of spike-specific TCRs. Donors, mostly white British, included more females; clonal diversity was possibly underestimated. Elevations in Spike-specific TCR breadth and depth followed administration of two AZD1222 doses.

Some clones are missing from TCRdb's copy, which holds only in-frame ones; the method was immunoSEQ multiplex PCR. The sample carries 110,000 to 150,000 clones, almost 90% recorded once. This specimen consisted of peripheral blood, obtained on day 0 of AZD1222 vaccination. This clonotype was obtained from an adult in good health.

As DNA, the CDR3 is TGTGCCAGCAGCTTCCCCTCCCTAAACTATGGCTACACCTTC. This codes for CASSFPSLNYGYTF. This rearrangement joins TRBV5-5 to TRBJ1-2, with D unresolved. Germline values: CDR1 SGHKS, CDR2 YYEKEE (reference sequence). The V and J ends lost 2 bases and 2 bases respectively, with 10 bases between them. This CDR3 has 14 residues.